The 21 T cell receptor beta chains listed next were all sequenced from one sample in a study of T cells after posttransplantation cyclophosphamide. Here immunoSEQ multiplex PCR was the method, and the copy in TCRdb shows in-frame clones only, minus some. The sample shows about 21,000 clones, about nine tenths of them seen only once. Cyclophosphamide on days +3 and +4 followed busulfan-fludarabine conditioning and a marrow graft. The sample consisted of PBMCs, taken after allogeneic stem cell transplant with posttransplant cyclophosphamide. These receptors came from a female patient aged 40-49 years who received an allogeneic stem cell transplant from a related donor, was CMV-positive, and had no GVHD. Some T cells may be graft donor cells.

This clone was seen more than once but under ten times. In DNA, the CDR3 is TGTGCCAGCAGCTTAGCCGGGGCGGGAGAAGAGCAGTACTTC. As protein: CASSLAGAGEEQYF. This chain links TRBV7-9 with TRBJ2-7; TRBD2 agrees at 7 bases. The junction had 6 bases not matched to a gene; V was cut back by 0 bases and J by 7 bases. This CDR3 is 14 amino acids long. Germline CDR1 SEHNR, CDR2 FQNEAQ (reference sequence).

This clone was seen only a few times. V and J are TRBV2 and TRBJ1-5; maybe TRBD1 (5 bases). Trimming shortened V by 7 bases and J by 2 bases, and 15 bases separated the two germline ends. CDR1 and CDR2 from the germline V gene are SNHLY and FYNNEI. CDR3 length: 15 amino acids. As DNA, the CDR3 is TGTGCCAGCACCACAGGTTCGGGGGGCAATCAGCCCCAGCATTTT. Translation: CASTTGSGGNQPQHF.

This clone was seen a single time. The CDR3 bases are TGTGCCAGCAGCCACCGACAGGGACGGGGCTATGGCTACACCTTC. Protein sequence: CASSHRQGRGYGYTF. The chain couples TRBV13 to TRBJ1-2; 7 nucleotides line up with TRBD1. Unmatched junction bases numbered 10, after V lost 5 bases and J lost 4 bases. Germline V lookup: CDR1 PRHDT, CDR2 FYEKMQ (reference sequence). CDR3 length: 15 amino acids.

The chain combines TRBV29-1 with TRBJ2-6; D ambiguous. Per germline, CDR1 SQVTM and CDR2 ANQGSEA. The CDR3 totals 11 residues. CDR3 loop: CTFILANVLTF. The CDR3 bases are TGCACCTTTATTCTGGCCAACGTCCTGACTTTC.

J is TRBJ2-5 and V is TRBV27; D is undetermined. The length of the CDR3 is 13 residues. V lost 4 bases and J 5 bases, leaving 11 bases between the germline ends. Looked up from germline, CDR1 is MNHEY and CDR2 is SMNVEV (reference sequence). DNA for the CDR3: TGTGCCAGCAGTTACTTTGCCGGGGAGACCCAGTACTTC. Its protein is CASSYFAGETQYF.

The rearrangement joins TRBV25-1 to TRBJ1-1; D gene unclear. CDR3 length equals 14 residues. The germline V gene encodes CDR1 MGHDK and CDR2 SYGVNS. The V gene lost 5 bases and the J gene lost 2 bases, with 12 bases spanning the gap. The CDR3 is CASSPLRSNTEAFF. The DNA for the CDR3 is TGTGCCAGCAGTCCGTTAAGGAGTAACACTGAAGCTTTCTTT. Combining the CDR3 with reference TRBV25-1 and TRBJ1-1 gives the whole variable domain EADIYQTPRYLVIGTGKKITLECSQTMGHDKMYWYQQDPGMELHLIHYSYGVNSTEKGDLSSESTVSRIRTEHFPLTLESARPSHTSQYLCASSPLRSNTEAFFGQGTRLTVV.

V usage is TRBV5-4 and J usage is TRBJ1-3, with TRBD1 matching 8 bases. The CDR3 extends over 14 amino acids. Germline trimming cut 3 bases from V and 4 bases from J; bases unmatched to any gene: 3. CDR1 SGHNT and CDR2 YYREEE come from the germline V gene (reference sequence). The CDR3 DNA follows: TGTGCCAGCAGCTGGACAGGGTCCGGAAACACCATATATTTT. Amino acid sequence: CASSWTGSGNTIYF.

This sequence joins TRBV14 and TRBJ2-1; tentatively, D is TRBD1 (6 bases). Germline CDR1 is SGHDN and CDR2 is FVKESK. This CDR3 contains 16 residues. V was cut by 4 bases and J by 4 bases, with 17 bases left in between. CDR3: CASSRPLTQGYNEQFF. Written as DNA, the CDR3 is TGTGCCAGCAGCCGACCATTAACGCAGGGGTACAATGAGCAGTTCTTC.

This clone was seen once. The CDR3 loop is CASSLWTTEAFF. CDR3 DNA: TGTGCCAGCAGTTTATGGACAACAGAAGCTTTCTTT. The chain recombines TRBV28 with TRBJ1-1, with D unclear. The CDR3 length is 12 residues. CDR1 and CDR2 (germline): MDHEN, SYDVKM. V shed 0 bases and J shed 8 bases, with 7 bases lying between them.

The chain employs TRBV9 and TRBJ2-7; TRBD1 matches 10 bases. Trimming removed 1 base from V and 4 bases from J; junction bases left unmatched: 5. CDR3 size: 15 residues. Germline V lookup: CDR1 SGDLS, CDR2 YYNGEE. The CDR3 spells CASSVNDRGRYEQYF. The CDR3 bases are TGTGCCAGCAGCGTAAACGACAGGGGGCGATACGAGCAGTACTTC.

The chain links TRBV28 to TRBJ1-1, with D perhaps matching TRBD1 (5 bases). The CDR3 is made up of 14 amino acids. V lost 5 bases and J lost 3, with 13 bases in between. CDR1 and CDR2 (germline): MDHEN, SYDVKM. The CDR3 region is CASSAPGLDTEAFF. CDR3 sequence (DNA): TGTGCCAGCAGTGCCCCAGGGTTGGACACTGAAGCTTTCTTT. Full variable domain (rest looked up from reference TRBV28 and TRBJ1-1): DVKVTQSSRYLVKRTGEKVFLECVQDMDHENMFWYRQDPGLGLRLIYFSYDVKMKEKGDIPEGYSVSREKKERFSLILESASTNQTSMYLCASSAPGLDTEAFFGQGTRLTVV.

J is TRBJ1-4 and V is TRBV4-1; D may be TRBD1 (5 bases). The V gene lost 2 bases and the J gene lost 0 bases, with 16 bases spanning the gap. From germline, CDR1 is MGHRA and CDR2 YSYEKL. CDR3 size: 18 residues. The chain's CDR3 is CASSQWAPGDATNEKLFF. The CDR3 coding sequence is TGCGCCAGCAGCCAATGGGCCCCGGGGGATGCAACTAATGAAAAACTGTTTTTT.

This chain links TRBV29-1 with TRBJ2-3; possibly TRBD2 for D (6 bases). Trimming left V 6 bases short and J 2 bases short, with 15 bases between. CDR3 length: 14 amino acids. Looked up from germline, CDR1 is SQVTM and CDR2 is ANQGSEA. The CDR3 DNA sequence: TGCAGCGTCGCAAAAGGGACTGACACAGATACGCAGTATTTT. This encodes CSVAKGTDTDTQYF.

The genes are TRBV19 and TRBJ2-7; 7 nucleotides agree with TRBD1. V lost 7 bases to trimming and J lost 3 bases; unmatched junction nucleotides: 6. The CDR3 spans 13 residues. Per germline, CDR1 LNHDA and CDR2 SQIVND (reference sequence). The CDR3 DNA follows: TGTGCCAGTAATAAGGGACAGTACTACGAGCAGTACTTC. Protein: CASNKGQYYEQYF.

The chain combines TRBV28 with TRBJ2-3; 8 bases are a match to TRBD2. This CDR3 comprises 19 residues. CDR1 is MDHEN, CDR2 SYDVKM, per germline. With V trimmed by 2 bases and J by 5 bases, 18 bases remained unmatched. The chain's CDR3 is CASSLLGARLAGAGDTQYF. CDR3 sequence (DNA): TGTGCCAGCAGTTTACTAGGGGCCCGTCTAGCGGGCGCTGGAGATACGCAGTATTTT.

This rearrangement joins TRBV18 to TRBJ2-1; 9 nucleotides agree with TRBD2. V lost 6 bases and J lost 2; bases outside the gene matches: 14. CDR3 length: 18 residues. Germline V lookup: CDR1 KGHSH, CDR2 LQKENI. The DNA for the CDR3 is TGTGCCAGCTCCGCGGGACTAGCAATTCCCCCAGCCTACAATGAGCAGTTCTTC. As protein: CASSAGLAIPPAYNEQFF.

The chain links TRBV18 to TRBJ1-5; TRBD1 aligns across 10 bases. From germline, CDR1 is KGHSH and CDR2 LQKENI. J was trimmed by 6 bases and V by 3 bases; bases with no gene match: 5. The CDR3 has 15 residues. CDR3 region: CASSPTGGEGQPQHF. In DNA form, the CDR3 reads TGTGCCAGCTCACCGACAGGGGGCGAAGGTCAGCCCCAGCATTTT.

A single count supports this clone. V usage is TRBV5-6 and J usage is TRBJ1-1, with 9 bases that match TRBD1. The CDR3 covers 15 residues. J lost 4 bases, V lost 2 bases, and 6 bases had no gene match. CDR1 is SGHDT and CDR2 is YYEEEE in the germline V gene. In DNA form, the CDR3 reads TGTGCCAGCAGCTTTGGACAGGGGTTCGGCACTGAAGCTTTCTTT. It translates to CASSFGQGFGTEAFF.

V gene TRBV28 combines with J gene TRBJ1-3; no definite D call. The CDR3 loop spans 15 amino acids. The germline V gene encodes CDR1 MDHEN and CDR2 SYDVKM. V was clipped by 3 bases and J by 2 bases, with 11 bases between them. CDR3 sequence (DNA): TGTGCCAGCAGTTTGGAGGACTATGCTGGAAACACCATATATTTT. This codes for CASSLEDYAGNTIYF. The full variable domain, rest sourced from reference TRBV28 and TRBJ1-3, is DVKVTQSSRYLVKRTGEKVFLECVQDMDHENMFWYRQDPGLGLRLIYFSYDVKMKEKGDIPEGYSVSREKKERFSLILESASTNQTSMYLCASSLEDYAGNTIYFGEGSWLTVV.

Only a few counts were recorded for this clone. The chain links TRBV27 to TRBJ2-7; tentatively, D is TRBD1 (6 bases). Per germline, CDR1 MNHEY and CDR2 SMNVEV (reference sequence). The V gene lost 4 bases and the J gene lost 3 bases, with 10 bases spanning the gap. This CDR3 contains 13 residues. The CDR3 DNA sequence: TGTGCCAGCAGTTCAGGACAGTACTACGAGCAGTACTTC. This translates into CASSSGQYYEQYF.

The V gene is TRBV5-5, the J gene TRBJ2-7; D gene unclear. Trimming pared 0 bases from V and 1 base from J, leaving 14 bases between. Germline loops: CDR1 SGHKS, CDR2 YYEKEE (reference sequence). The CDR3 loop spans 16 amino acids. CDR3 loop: CASSLVRNLKSYEQYF. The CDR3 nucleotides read TGTGCCAGCAGCTTGGTGCGTAACCTTAAATCCTACGAGCAGTACTTC.